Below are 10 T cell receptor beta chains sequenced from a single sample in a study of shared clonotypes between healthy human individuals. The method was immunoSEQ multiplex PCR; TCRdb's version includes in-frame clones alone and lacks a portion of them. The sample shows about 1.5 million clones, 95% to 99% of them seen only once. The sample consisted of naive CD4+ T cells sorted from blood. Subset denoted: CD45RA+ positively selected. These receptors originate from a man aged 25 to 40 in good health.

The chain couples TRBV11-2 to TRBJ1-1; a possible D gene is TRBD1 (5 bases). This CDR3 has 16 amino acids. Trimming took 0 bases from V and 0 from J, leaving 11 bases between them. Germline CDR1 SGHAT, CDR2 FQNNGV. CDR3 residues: CASSLDGTGMNTEAFF. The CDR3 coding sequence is TGTGCCAGCAGCTTAGATGGGACTGGGATGAACACTGAAGCTTTCTTT.

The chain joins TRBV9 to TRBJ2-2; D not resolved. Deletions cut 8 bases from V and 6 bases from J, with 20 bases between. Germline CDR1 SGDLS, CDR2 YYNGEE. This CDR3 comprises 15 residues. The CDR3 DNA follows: TGTGCCAGGGTCGCCGGAGAGGTGTCATCCGGGGAGCTGTTTTTT. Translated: CARVAGEVSSGELFF.

For the CDR3, the DNA is TGTGCCAGCAGCTTAGTAGCCGGAGCTAACTATGGCTACACCTTC. Translated: CASSLVAGANYGYTF. The chain carries TRBV11-2 and TRBJ1-2; D not resolved. Germline V gene data show CDR1 as SGHAT and CDR2 as FQNNGV. Trimming cost V 1 base and J 0 bases, with 9 bases left between them. CDR3 size: 15 residues.

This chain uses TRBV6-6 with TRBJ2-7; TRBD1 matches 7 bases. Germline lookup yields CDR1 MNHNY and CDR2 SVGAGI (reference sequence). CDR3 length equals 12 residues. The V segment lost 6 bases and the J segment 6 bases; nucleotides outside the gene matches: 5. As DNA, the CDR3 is TGTGCCAGCAGGACAGGGACCCTCGAGCAGTACTTC. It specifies CASRTGTLEQYF.

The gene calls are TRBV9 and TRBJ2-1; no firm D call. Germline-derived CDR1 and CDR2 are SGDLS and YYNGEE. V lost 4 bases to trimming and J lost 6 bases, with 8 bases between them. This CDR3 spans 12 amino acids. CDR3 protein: CASSPPFNEQFF. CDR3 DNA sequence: TGTGCCAGCAGCCCCCCCTTCAATGAGCAGTTCTTC. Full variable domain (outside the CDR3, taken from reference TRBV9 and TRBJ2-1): DSGVTQTPKHLITATGQRVTLRCSPRSGDLSVYWYQQSLDQGLQFLIQYYNGEERAKGNILERFSAQQFPDLHSELNLSSLELGDSALYFCASSPPFNEQFFGPGTRLTVL.

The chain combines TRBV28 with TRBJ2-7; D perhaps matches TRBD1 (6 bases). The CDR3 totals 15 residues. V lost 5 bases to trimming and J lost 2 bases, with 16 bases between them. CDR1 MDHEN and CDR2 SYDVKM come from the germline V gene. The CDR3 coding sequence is TGTGCCAGCAGTAAACCAGGGGCCGTGACCTACGAGCAGTACTTC. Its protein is CASSKPGAVTYEQYF.

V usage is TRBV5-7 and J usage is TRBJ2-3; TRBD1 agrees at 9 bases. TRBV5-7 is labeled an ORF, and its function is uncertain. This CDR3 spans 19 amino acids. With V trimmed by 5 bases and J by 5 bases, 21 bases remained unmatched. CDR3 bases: TGTGCCAGCAGTGTGGGACAGGGTCCGGCGGGAGTCTGTAAAGATACGCAGTATTTT. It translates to CASSVGQGPAGVCKDTQYF.

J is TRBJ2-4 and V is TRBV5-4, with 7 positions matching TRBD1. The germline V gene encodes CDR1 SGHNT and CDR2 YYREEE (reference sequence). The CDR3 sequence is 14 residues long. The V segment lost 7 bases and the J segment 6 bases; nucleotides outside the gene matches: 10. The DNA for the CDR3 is TGTGCCAGCTATCAAGGGGGCCAAGGAAACATTCAGTACTTC. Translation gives CASYQGGQGNIQYF.

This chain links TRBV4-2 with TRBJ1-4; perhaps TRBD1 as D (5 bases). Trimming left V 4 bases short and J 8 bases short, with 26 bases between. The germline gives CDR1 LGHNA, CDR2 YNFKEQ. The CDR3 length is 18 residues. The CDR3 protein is CASSRLSGGPVDREKLFF. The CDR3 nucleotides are TGTGCCAGCAGCCGCCTTTCCGGGGGACCCGTCGATCGGGAAAAACTGTTTTTT.

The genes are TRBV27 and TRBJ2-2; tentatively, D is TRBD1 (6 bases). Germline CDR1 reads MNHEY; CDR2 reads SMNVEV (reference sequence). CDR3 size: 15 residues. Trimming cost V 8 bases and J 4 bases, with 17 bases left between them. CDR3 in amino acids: CASDRYLKFTGELFF. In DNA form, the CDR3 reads TGTGCCAGCGACAGGTACCTGAAGTTCACCGGGGAGCTGTTTTTT.